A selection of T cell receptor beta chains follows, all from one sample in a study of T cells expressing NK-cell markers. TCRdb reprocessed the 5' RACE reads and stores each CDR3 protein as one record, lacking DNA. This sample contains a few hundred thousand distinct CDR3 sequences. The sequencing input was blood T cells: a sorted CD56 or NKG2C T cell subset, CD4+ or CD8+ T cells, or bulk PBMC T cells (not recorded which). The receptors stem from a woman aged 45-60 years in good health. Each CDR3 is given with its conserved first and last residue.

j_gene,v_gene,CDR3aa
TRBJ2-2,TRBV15,CATSSQGGGTGELFF
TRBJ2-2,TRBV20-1,CSAPGTSGRGLFF
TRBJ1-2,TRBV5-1,CASSLETGAGGYTF
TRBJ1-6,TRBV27,CASSLKIDFVSSYNSPLHF
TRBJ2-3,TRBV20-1,CSARDTRRLAFGTDTQYF
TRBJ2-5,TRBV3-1,CASSQEQRELRGTQYF
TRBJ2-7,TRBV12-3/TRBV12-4,CASSLRTRAYEQYF
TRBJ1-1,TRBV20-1,CSGTLNPEAFF
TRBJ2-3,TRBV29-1,CSVDSFGDTQYF
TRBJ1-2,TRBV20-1,CSARKGTGKDSYTF
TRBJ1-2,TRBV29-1,CSVGSGMTNGYTF
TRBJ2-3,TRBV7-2,CASSLGALAGEFGDTQYF
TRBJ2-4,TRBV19,CASRATGGKNIQYF
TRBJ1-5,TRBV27,CASSEGARAQPQHF
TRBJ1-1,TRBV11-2,CASSLDMVGGGRRNTEAFF
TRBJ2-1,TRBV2,CASRSGTGSYNEQFF
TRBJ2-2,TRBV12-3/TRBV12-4,CASSPIAGGPNTGELFF
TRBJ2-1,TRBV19,CASKGEWVYNEQFF
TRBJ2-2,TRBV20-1,CSARDRSSGRFAAGELFF
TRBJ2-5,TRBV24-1,CATSGTSGNLETQYF
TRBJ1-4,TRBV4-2,CASSQGDRRANEKLFF
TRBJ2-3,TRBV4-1,CASSQDLVADTQYF
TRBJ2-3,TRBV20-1,CSAMGPRGTDTQYF
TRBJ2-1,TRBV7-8,CASSYSIAGYAYNEQFF
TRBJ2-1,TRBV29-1,CSVRGDRDYNEQFF
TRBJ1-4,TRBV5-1,CASSLEGQPNEKLFF
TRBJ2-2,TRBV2,CASNQLGTGVTGELFF
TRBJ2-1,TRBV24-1,CATSDTLDRSSYNEQFF
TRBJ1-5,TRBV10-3,CAISEGMGTDTNQPQHF
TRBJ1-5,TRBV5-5,CASRDRELNQPQHF
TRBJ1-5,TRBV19,CASSIGGSNQPQHF
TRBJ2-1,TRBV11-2,CASSFPRSGRGSDEQFF
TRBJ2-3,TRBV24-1,CATSEDRTTDTQYF
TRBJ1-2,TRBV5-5,CASSPGTNLYGYTF
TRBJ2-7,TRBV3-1,CASSQGGPSGGYEQYF
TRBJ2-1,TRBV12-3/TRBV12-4,CASSQGRGKYNEQFF
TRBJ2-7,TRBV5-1,CASSPGPSYEQYF
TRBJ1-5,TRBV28,CASSTRTGWGNQPQHF
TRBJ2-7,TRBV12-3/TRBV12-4,CASSVSGLLYEQYF
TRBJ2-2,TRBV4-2,CASSQLRGGIGELFF
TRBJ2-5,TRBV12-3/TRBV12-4,CASTLGAAGGETQYF
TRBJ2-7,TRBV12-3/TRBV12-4,CASTQRGPYEQYF
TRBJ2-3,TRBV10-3,CAISVGSDTQYF
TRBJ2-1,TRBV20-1,CSAILSGRALNEQFF
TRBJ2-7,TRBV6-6,CASSATGTQREQYF
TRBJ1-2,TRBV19,CASTWDRGIGGYTF